Each of the 27 T cell receptor beta chains below was sequenced from the same sample in a study of blood T cell repertoires in COVID-19. Profiled with immunoSEQ multiplex PCR; TCRdb holds only in-frame clones, not every one. The repertoire holds fewer than 130,000 clones, 85% to 90% seen once, with 3% to 3.5% in the top ten. Sequencing input: peripheral blood. The receptor set was obtained from a woman aged 50 to 65 with acute or convalescent COVID-19.

The CDR3 DNA is TGTGCCAGCAGCCAGGCGGGACTAGCCCAAGATACGCAGTATTTT. As protein: CASSQAGLAQDTQYF. The genes are TRBV3-1 (or the pseudogene TRBV3-2) and TRBJ2-3, with TRBD2 matching 9 bases. Germline CDR1 reads LGHDT; CDR2 reads YNNKEL (reference sequence). The CDR3 length is 15 residues. With V trimmed by 3 bases and J by 5 bases, 6 bases remained unmatched.

V gene TRBV28 combines with J gene TRBJ1-5; tentatively, D is TRBD1 (6 bases). The germline V and J ends were trimmed by 6 bases and 0 bases, with 21 bases remaining between them. The germline CDR1 and CDR2 sequences are MDHEN and SYDVKM. The CDR3 spans 18 residues. The CDR3 DNA sequence: TGTGCCAGCAGCCGGGCTGGTACAGGGTTTGGTAGCAATCAGCCCCAGCATTTT. Protein product: CASSRAGTGFGSNQPQHF.

This chain links TRBV5-1 with TRBJ2-7, with 12 positions matching TRBD2. The CDR3 totals 15 residues. The V and J ends lost 4 bases and 2 bases, in that order; junction bases with no gene match: 4. Germline lookup yields CDR1 SGHRS and CDR2 YFSETQ. The CDR3 region is CASSPGLAGPYEQYF. As DNA, the CDR3 is TGCGCCAGCAGCCCGGGACTAGCGGGTCCCTACGAGCAGTACTTC.

The chain carries TRBV18 and TRBJ2-5; D gene unclear. This CDR3 region has 14 residues. Germline loops: CDR1 KGHSH, CDR2 LQKENI. V lost 4 bases, J lost 2 bases, and 11 bases lay in between. CDR3 in amino acids: CASSRQDIQETQYF. The CDR3 DNA reads as TGTGCCAGCTCACGTCAAGACATTCAAGAGACCCAGTACTTC.

The rearrangement uses TRBV3-1 (or the pseudogene TRBV3-2) and TRBJ2-1; 7 nucleotides line up with TRBD2. Looked up from germline, CDR1 is LGHDT and CDR2 is YNNKEL (reference sequence). This CDR3 has 16 amino acids. After removal of 0 bases from V and 5 bases from J, the junction contained 7 bases not matched to a gene. In DNA form, the CDR3 reads TGTGCCAGCAGCCAAGAGAGGAGGGGAGGGGACAATGAGCAGTTCTTC. This gives the protein CASSQERRGGDNEQFF.

The chain has TRBV2 and TRBJ1-1; D unclear. The germline V gene encodes CDR1 SNHLY and CDR2 FYNNEI. The CDR3 totals 13 residues. The V end was cut by 1 base, the J end by 8 bases, with 11 bases between. The CDR3 loop reads CASSEDRMREAFF. CDR3 nucleotide sequence: TGTGCCAGCAGTGAAGACAGAATGAGAGAAGCTTTCTTT.

The chain carries TRBV19 and TRBJ1-2; D call uncertain. The CDR3 consists of 13 residues. Trimming removed 7 bases from V and 8 bases from J, with 17 bases in between. The germline V gene has CDR1 LNHDA and CDR2 SQIVND (reference sequence). CDR3 sequence (DNA): TGTGCCAGTACTCGGCTAGGCACTTCAGGCTACACCTTC. Its translation: CASTRLGTSGYTF. Drawing the rest from reference TRBV19 and TRBJ1-2, the complete variable domain is DGGITQSPKYLFRKEGQNVTLSCEQNLNHDAMYWYRQDPGQGLRLIYYSQIVNDFQKGDIAEGYSVSREKKESFPLTVTSAQKNPTAFYLCASTRLGTSGYTFGSGTRLTVV.

The gene calls are TRBV10-3 and TRBJ2-7, with no clear D. Germline V gene data show CDR1 as ENHRY and CDR2 as SYGVKD. V was pared by 0 bases and J by 0 bases, with 12 bases between. The CDR3 consists of 16 residues. The CDR3 is CAISESLADISYEQYF. The DNA of the CDR3 is TGTGCCATCAGTGAGTCGCTGGCAGACATCTCCTACGAGCAGTACTTC.

V gene TRBV19 combines with J gene TRBJ1-2; the D gene is possibly TRBD1 (5 bases). Germline V gene sequence: CDR1 LNHDA, CDR2 SQIVND (reference sequence). With 3 bases removed from V and 6 bases from J, the gap between germline ends came to 14 bases. This CDR3 contains 14 residues. CDR3 amino acids: CASSIRGRLDGYTF. The CDR3 region has the DNA TGTGCCAGTAGTATTAGGGGAAGACTCGATGGCTACACCTTC.

The chain recombines TRBV19 with TRBJ2-2; TRBD2 matches 10 bases. Germline CDR1 is LNHDA and CDR2 is SQIVND (reference sequence). The V and J ends lost 4 bases and 6 bases, in that order; junction bases with no gene match: 2. CDR3 length: 14 amino acids. The CDR3 protein is CASSKAGGPGELFF. For the CDR3, the DNA is TGTGCCAGTAGTAAAGCGGGAGGGCCCGGGGAGCTGTTTTTT. The whole variable domain, remainder taken from reference TRBV19 and TRBJ2-2, is DGGITQSPKYLFRKEGQNVTLSCEQNLNHDAMYWYRQDPGQGLRLIYYSQIVNDFQKGDIAEGYSVSREKKESFPLTVTSAQKNPTAFYLCASSKAGGPGELFFGEGSRLTVL.

This clone was detected once. The gene calls are TRBV18 and TRBJ2-1; D is unresolved. The CDR3 loop spans 13 amino acids. Per germline, CDR1 KGHSH and CDR2 LQKENI. Trimming left V 2 bases short and J 5 bases short, with 7 bases between. CDR3 bases: TGTGCCAGCTCACCATCACTAAACAATGAGCAGTTCTTC. Amino acid sequence: CASSPSLNNEQFF.

The rearrangement links TRBV28 to TRBJ2-7; 7 bases match TRBD1. Losses at the gene ends were 10 bases for V and 2 bases for J; bases not matched to a gene: 8. CDR3 size: 13 residues. Germline V gene data show CDR1 as MDHEN and CDR2 as SYDVKM. CDR3 bases: TGTGCCACCCGTCGGGGACAGCCCTACGAGCAGTACTTC. Residues: CATRRGQPYEQYF. Variable domain in full (rest from reference TRBV28 and TRBJ2-7): DVKVTQSSRYLVKRTGEKVFLECVQDMDHENMFWYRQDPGLGLRLIYFSYDVKMKEKGDIPEGYSVSREKKERFSLILESASTNQTSMYLCATRRGQPYEQYFGPGTRLTVT.

This chain connects TRBV7-9 to TRBJ2-7, with D unclear. Trimming took 5 bases from V and 5 from J, leaving 10 bases between them. From germline, CDR1 is SEHNR and CDR2 FQNEAQ (reference sequence). This CDR3 has 12 residues. The CDR3 nucleotides are TGTGCCAGCAGCCCCGCTATGAACGAGCAGTACTTC. This codes for CASSPAMNEQYF.

J is TRBJ2-7 and V is TRBV7-8, with TRBD1 matching over 7 bases. Unmatched junction bases numbered 5, after V lost 4 bases and J lost 5 bases. The CDR3 spans 13 residues. Per germline, CDR1 SGHVS and CDR2 FQNEAQ. The CDR3 region is CASSSRQGHEQYF. Written as DNA, the CDR3 is TGTGCCAGCAGCTCCCGACAGGGCCACGAGCAGTACTTC.

This chain uses TRBV19 with TRBJ1-5; perhaps TRBD1 as D (5 bases). Germline CDR1 is LNHDA and CDR2 is SQIVND (reference sequence). The CDR3 has 13 residues. With 6 bases removed from V and 7 bases from J, the gap between germline ends came to 13 bases. CDR3 sequence (DNA): TGTGCCAGTAGGTGGGGCGCGGGGCAGCCCCAGCATTTT. This translates into CASRWGAGQPQHF.

As for this clone: Other DNA sequences within the sample encode an identical CDR3. This chain connects TRBV18 to TRBJ2-7, with 8 bases that match TRBD1. This CDR3 has 14 amino acids. Germline V gene sequence: CDR1 KGHSH, CDR2 LQKENI. The J segment lost 7 bases and the V segment lost 6 bases, leaving 11 bases of the junction unmatched. CDR3 DNA: TGTGCCAGCTCCCCAGTCAGGGGGCCGGGGGAGCAGTACTTC. The encoded protein is CASSPVRGPGEQYF.

This chain links TRBV3-1 (or the pseudogene TRBV3-2) with TRBJ2-5; D is perhaps TRBD2 (6 bases). The CDR3 length is 14 residues. CDR1 is LGHDT and CDR2 is YNNKEL in the germline V gene (reference sequence). V lost 3 bases, J lost 1 base, and 9 bases lay in between. The CDR3 DNA reads as TGTGCCAGCAGCCAGGGCGGGACCCAAGAGACCCAGTACTTC. Translation gives CASSQGGTQETQYF.

The chain joins TRBV10-3 to TRBJ2-7; 9 positions agree with TRBD2. The CDR3 totals 16 residues. V lost 6 bases and J lost 3; bases outside the gene matches: 12. In germline, CDR1 is ENHRY, CDR2 SYGVKD. The CDR3 DNA reads TGTGCCATCAGGGGTGCGGGAGGGTCCTCGGACTACGAGCAGTACTTC. Encoded protein: CAIRGAGGSSDYEQYF.

Note on this clone: The junction does not match germline at one end; this may be a read error. The chain has TRBV12-3 or TRBV12-4 and TRBJ2-7, with TRBD1 as a possible D gene (5 bases). The CDR3 is 12 amino acids. DNA for the CDR3: TGTGCCAGCAGCTACAGGCGTGAGACCCTACAGTTC. It yields the protein CASSYRRETLQF.

The chain joins TRBV6-6 to TRBJ2-3; a weak D match, TRBD2 (7 bases). This CDR3 is built from 16 residues. From germline, CDR1 is MNHNY and CDR2 SVGAGI (reference sequence). Trimming took off 2 bases at V and 3 bases at J, with 15 bases between the two ends. The CDR3 protein is CASSYEGDGGTDTQYF. CDR3 in DNA: TGTGCCAGCAGTTACGAGGGGGACGGGGGGACAGATACGCAGTATTTT.

The V and J genes are TRBV5-5 and TRBJ1-4; TRBD1 aligns across 7 bases. V lost 4 bases, J lost 9 bases, and 6 bases stayed unmatched. The CDR3 length is 13 residues. Germline-derived CDR1 and CDR2 are SGHKS and YYEKEE (reference sequence). In DNA, the CDR3 is TGTGCCAGCAGCCCGCAGGGGGACCAAAAACTGTTTTTT. This codes for CASSPQGDQKLFF. The entire variable domain, with the rest obtained from reference TRBV5-5 and TRBJ1-4, is as follows: DAGVTQSPTHLIKTRGQQVTLRCSPISGHKSVSWYQQVLGQGPQFIFQYYEKEERGRGNFPDRFSARQFPNYSSELNVNALLLGDSALYLCASSPQGDQKLFFGSGTQLSVL.

The chain couples TRBV30 to TRBJ1-2; D uncertain. The CDR3 is 11 amino acids. The germline gives CDR1 GTSNPN, CDR2 SVGIG (reference sequence). Between the trimmed V and J ends, which lost 1 base and 8 bases, there was a span of 8 bases. CDR3 region: CAWSEVGGYTF. Written as DNA, the CDR3 is TGTGCCTGGAGTGAAGTCGGGGGCTACACCTTC.

This chain uses TRBV2 with TRBJ1-4, with 9 bases aligning to TRBD1. V lost 10 bases, J lost 0 bases, and 12 bases stayed unmatched. The CDR3 totals 17 residues. Germline lookup yields CDR1 SNHLY and CDR2 FYNNEI. The CDR3, as DNA: TGTGCCACCGAGGGCAGACAGGGGGGACCAACTAATGAAAAACTGTTTTTT. This gives the protein CATEGRQGGPTNEKLFF.

V and J are TRBV5-1 and TRBJ2-2; the match to TRBD2 covers 13 bases. Germline values: CDR1 SGHRS, CDR2 YFSETQ. V gave up 6 bases and J gave up 0 bases; unmatched junction bases: 5. This CDR3 comprises 17 residues. CDR3 residues: CASTWTSGSPNTGELFF. CDR3 coding DNA: TGCGCCAGCACCTGGACTAGCGGGAGCCCGAACACCGGGGAGCTGTTTTTT.

The chain joins TRBV19 to TRBJ2-5, with 14 bases lining up with TRBD2. Trimming cost V 5 bases and J 4 bases; bases outside gene matches: 3. Germline-derived CDR1 and CDR2 are LNHDA and SQIVND (reference sequence). The CDR3 runs to 15 residues. CDR3 loop: CASSVGLAGGETQYF. The CDR3 DNA sequence: TGTGCCAGTAGTGTAGGACTAGCGGGAGGAGAGACCCAGTACTTC.

The chain employs TRBV4-2 and TRBJ2-1, with 8 bases fitting TRBD2. Per the germline V gene, CDR1 is LGHNA and CDR2 is YNFKEQ. The CDR3 is made up of 16 amino acids. V shed 1 base, J shed 3 bases, and the junction held 5 bases outside the gene matches. The chain's CDR3 is CASSQGTSGLYNEQFF. In DNA form, the CDR3 reads TGTGCCAGCAGCCAAGGTACTAGCGGACTCTACAATGAGCAGTTCTTC.

The chain uses TRBV3-1 (or the pseudogene TRBV3-2) and TRBJ2-3; 13 bases line up with TRBD2. CDR1 and CDR2 (germline): LGHDT, YNNKEL (reference sequence). The CDR3 runs 16 residues. J was trimmed by 6 bases and V by 5 bases; bases with no gene match: 8. CDR3 sequence (DNA): TGTGCCAGCAGCGAGGGACTAGCGGGACCGGGGGATACGCAGTATTTT. The encoded protein is CASSEGLAGPGDTQYF.